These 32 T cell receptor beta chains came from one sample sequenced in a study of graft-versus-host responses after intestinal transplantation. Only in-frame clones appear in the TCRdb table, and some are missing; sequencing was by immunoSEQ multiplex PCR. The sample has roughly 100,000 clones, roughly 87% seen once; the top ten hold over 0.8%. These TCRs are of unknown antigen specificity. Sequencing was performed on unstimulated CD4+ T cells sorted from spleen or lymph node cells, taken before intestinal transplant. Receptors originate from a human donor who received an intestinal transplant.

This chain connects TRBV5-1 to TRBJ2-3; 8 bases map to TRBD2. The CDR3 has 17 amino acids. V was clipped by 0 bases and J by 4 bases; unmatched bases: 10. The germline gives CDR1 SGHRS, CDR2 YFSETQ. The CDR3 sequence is CASSLASGGKFSDTQYF. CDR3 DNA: TGCGCCAGCAGCTTGGCTTCGGGGGGGAAGTTCTCAGATACGCAGTATTTT.

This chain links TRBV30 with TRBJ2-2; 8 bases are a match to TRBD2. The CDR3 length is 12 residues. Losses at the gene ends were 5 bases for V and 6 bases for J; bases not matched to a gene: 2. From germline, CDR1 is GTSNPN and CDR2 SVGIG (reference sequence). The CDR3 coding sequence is TGTGCCTGGGCAGCGGGAGCCGGGGAGCTGTTTTTT. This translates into CAWAAGAGELFF.

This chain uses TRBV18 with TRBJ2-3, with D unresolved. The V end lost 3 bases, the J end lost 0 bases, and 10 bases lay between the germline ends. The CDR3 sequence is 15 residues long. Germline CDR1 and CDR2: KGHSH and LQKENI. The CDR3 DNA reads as TGTGCCAGCTCACCTCTCAGTTCCAGCACAGATACGCAGTATTTT. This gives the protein CASSPLSSSTDTQYF.

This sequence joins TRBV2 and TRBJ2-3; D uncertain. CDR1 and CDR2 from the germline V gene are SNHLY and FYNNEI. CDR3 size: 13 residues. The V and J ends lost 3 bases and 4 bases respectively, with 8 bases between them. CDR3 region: CASSDRRADTQYF. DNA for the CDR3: TGTGCCAGCAGTGACAGAAGGGCAGATACGCAGTATTTT.

CDR3 in DNA: TGTGCCATCAAGACTAGCTGGGCCACAGATACGCAGTATTTT. Protein: CAIKTSWATDTQYF. This sequence joins TRBV6-1 and TRBJ2-3, with 7 bases that match TRBD2. Germline-derived CDR1 and CDR2 are MNHNS and SASEGT. V lost 10 bases and J lost 2; bases outside the gene matches: 9. CDR3 size: 14 residues.

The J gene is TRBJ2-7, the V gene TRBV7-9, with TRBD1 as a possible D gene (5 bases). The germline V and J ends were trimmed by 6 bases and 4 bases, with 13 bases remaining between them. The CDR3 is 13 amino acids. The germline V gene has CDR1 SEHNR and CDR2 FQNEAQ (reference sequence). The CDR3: CASSQAGSYEQYF. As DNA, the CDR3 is TGTGCCAGCAGTCAAGCAGGGTCTTACGAGCAGTACTTC.

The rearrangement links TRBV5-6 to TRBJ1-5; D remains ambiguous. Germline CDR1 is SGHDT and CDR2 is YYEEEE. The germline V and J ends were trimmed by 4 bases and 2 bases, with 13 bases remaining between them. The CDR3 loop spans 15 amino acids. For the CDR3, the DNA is TGTGCCAGCAGCCTCCGGACGGCTGGCAATCAGCCCCAGCATTTT. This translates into CASSLRTAGNQPQHF.

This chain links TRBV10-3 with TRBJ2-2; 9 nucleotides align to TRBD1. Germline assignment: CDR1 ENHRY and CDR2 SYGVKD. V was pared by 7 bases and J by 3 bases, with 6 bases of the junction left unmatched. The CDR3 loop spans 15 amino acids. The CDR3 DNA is TGTGCCATCACACAGGGGGCTGGGGACACCGGGGAGCTGTTTTTT. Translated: CAITQGAGDTGELFF.

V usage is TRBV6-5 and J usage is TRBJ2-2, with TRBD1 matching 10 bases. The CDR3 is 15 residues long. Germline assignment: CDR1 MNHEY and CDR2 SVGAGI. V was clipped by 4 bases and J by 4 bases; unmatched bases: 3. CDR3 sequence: CASSSWTGGTGELFF. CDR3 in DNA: TGTGCCAGCAGTTCCTGGACAGGGGGCACCGGGGAGCTGTTTTTT.

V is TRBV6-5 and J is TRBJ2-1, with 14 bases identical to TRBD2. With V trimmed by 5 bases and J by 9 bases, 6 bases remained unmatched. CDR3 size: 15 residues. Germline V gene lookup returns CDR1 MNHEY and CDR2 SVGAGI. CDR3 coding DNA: TGTGCCAGCAGTCTGACTAGCGGGGGGGCCGGTGAGCAGTTCTTC. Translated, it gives CASSLTSGGAGEQFF.

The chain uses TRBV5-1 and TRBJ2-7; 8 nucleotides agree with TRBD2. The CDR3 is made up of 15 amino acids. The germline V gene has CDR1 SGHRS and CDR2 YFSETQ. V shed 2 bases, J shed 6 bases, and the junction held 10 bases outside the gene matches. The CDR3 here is CASSFTSGSLFEQYF. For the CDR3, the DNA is TGCGCCAGCAGCTTCACGAGCGGGAGTCTCTTCGAGCAGTACTTC. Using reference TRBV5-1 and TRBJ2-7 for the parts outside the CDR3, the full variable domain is KAGVTQTPRYLIKTRGQQVTLSCSPISGHRSVSWYQQTPGQGLQFLFEYFSETQRNKGNFPGRFSGRQFSNSRSEMNVSTLELGDSALYLCASSFTSGSLFEQYFGPGTRLTVT.

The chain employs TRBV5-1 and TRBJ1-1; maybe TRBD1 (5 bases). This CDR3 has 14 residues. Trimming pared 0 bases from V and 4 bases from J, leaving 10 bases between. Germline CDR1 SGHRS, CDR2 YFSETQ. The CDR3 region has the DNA TGCGCCAGCAGCTTGGCCGGGACGTCCACTGAAGCTTTCTTT. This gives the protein CASSLAGTSTEAFF.

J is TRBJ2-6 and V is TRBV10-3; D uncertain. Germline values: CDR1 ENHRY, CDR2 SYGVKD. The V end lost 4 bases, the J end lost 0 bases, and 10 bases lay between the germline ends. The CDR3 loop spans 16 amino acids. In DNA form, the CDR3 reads TGTGCCATCAGTGGAGTAGGGCTCTCTGGGGCCAACGTCCTGACTTTC. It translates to CAISGVGLSGANVLTF.

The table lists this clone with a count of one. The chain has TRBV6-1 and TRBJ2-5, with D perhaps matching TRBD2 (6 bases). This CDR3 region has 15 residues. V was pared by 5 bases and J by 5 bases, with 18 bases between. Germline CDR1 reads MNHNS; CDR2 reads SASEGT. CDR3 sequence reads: CASSPPPLGTETQYF. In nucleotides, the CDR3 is TGTGCCAGCAGTCCGCCCCCCTTGGGGACTGAGACCCAGTACTTC.

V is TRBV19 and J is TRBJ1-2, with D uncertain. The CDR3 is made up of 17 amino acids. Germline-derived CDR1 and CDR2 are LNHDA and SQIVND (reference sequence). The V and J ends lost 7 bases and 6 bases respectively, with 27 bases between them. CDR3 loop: CASTLASLQFPRDGYTF. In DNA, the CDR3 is TGTGCCAGTACCCTGGCCTCCCTACAGTTTCCCAGAGATGGCTACACCTTC.

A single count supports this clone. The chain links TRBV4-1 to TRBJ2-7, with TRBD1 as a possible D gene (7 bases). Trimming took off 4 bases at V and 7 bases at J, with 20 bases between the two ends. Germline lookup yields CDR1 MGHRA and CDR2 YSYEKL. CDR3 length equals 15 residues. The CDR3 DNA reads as TGCGCCAGCAGCCCGGTTTTAGGAGGGGGCTGGGAGCAGTACTTC. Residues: CASSPVLGGGWEQYF.

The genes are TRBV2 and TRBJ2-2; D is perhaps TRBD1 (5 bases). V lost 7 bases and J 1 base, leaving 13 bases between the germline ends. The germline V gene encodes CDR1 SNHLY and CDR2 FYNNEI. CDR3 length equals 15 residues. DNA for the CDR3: TGTGCCAGCAACCGGCAGGGCCAGAACACCGGGGAGCTGTTTTTT. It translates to CASNRQGQNTGELFF.

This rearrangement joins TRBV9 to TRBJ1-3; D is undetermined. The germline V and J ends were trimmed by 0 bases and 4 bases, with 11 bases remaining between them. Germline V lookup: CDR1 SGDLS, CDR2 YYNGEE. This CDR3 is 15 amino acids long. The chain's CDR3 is CASSVGQTAGNTIYF. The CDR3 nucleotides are TGTGCCAGCAGCGTAGGTCAGACTGCAGGAAACACCATATATTTT.

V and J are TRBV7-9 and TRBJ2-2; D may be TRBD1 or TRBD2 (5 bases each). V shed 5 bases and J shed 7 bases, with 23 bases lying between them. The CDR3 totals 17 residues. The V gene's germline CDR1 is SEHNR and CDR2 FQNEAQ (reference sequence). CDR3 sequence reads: CASSPVLQGPPIGELFF. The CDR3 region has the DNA TGTGCCAGCAGCCCGGTCCTCCAGGGACCCCCTATCGGGGAGCTGTTTTTT.

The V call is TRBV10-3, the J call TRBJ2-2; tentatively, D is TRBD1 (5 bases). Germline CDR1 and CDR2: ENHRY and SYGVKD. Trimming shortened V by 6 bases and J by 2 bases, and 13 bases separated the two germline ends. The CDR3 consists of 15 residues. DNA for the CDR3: TGTGCCATCAGATCAACGACAGAAAACACCGGGGAGCTGTTTTTT. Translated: CAIRSTTENTGELFF.

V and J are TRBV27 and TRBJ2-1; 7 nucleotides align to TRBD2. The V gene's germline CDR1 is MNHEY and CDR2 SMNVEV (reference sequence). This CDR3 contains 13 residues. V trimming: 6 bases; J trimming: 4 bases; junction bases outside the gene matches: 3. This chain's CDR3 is CASRGGFYNEQFF. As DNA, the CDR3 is TGTGCCAGCAGGGGGGGGTTTTACAATGAGCAGTTCTTC.

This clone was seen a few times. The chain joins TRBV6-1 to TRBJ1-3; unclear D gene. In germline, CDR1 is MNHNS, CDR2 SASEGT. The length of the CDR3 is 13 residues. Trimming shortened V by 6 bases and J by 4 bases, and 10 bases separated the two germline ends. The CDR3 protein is CASSIRKGNTIYF. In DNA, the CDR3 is TGTGCCAGCAGCATCCGTAAGGGAAACACCATATATTTT.

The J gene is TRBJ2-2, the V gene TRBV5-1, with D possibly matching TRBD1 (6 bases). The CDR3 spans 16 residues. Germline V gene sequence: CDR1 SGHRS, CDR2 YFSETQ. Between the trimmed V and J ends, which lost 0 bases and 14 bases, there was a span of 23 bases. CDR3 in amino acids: CASSLGAPGAGWKLFF. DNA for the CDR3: TGCGCCAGCAGCTTGGGGGCTCCAGGGGCAGGGTGGAAACTGTTTTTT. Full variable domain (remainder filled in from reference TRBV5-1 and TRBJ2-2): KAGVTQTPRYLIKTRGQQVTLSCSPISGHRSVSWYQQTPGQGLQFLFEYFSETQRNKGNFPGRFSGRQFSNSRSEMNVSTLELGDSALYLCASSLGAPGAGWKLFFGEGSRLTVL.

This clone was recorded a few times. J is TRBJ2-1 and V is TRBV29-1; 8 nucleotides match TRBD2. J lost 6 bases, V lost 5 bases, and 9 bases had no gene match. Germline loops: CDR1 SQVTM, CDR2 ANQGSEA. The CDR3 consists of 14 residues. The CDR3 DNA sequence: TGCAGCGTTCGAGGTCTAGCGGGTTCCAATGAGCAGTTCTTC. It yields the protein CSVRGLAGSNEQFF.

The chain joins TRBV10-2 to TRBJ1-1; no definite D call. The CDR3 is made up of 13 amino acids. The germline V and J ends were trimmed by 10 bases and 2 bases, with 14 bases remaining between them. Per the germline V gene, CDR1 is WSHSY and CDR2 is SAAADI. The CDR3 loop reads CATSQNGNTEAFF. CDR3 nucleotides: TGCGCCACCTCCCAAAACGGTAACACTGAAGCTTTCTTT.

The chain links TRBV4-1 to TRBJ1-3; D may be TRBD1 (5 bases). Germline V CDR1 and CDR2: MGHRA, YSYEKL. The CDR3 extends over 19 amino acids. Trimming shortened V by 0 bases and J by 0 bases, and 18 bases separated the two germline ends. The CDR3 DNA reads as TGCGCCAGCAGCCAAGATCGGGCGGCAGGGCTTTACTCTGGAAACACCATATATTTT. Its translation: CASSQDRAAGLYSGNTIYF.

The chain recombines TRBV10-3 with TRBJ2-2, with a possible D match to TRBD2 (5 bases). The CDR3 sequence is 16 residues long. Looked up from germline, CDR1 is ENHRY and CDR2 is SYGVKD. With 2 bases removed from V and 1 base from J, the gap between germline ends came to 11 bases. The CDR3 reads CAISEAGPKNTGELFF. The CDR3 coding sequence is TGTGCCATCAGTGAGGCGGGTCCGAAGAACACCGGGGAGCTGTTTTTT.

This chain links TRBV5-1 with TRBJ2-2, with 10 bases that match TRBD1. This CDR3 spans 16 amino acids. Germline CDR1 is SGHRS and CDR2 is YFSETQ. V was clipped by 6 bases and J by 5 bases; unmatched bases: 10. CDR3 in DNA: TGCGCCAGCAACCCGAATGGACAGGGGGGTACCGGGGAGCTGTTTTTT. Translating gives CASNPNGQGGTGELFF.

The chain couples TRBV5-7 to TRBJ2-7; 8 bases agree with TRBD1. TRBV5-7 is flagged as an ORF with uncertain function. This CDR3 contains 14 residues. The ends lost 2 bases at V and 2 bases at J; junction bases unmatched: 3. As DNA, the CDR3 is TGTGCCAGCAGCTTACAGGGGGACCCCTACGAGCAGTACTTC. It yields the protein CASSLQGDPYEQYF.

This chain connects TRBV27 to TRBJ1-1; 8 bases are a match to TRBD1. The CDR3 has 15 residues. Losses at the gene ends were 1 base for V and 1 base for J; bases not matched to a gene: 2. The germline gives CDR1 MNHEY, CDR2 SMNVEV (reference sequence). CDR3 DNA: TGTGCCAGCAGTTTATGGGGGACAGGGAACACTGAAGCTTTCTTT. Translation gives CASSLWGTGNTEAFF.

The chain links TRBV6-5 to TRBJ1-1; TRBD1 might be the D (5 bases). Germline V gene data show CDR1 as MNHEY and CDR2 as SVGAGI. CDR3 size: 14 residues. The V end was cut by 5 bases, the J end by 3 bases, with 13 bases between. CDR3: CASSLRSGHTEAFF. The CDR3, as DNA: TGTGCCAGCAGTCTACGGTCGGGGCACACTGAAGCTTTCTTT.

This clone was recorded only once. The CDR3 protein is CASSPEGDWDTIYF. The CDR3, as DNA: TGTGCCAGCAGCCCGGAGGGTGATTGGGACACCATATATTTT. This chain joins TRBV11-1 and TRBJ1-3; D call uncertain. V was trimmed by 5 bases and J by 8 bases, leaving 16 bases between them. CDR3 length: 14 amino acids. Germline V CDR1 and CDR2: SGHAT, FQDESV (reference sequence).